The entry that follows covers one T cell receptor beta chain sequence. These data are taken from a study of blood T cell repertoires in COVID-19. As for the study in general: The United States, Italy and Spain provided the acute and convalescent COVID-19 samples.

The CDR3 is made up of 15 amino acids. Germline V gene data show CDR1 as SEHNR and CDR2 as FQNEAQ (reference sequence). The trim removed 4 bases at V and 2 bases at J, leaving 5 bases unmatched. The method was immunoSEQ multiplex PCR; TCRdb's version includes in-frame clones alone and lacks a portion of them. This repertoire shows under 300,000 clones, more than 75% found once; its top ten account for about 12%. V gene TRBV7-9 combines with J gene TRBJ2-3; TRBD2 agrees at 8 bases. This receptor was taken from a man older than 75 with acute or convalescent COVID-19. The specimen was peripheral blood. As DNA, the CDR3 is TGTGCCAGCAGCTCAATAGCGGGGTCCACAGATACGCAGTATTTT. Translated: CASSSIAGSTDTQYF.